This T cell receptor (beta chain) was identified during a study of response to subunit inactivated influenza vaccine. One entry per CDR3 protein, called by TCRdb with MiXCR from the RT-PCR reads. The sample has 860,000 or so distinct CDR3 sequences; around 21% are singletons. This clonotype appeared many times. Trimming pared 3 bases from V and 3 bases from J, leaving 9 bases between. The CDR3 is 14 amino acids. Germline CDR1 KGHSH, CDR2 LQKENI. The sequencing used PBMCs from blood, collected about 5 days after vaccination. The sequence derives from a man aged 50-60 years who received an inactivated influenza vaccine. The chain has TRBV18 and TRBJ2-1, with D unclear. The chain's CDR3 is CASSPPHSYNEQFF. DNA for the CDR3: TGTGCCAGCTCACCGCCCCACAGCTACAATGAGCAGTTCTTC.